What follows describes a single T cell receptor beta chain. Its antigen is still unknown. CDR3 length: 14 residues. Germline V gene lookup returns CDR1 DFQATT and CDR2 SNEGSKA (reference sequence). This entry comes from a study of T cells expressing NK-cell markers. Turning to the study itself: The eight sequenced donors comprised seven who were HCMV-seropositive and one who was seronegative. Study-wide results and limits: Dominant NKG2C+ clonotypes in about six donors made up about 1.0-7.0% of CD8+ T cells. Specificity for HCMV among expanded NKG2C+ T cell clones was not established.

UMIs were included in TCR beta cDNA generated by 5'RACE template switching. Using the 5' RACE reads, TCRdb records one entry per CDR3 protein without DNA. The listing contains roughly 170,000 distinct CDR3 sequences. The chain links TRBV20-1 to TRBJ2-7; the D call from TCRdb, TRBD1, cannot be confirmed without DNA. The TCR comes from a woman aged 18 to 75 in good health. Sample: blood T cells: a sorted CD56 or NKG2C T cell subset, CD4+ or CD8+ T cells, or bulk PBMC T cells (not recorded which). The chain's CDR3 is CSASILAGPYEQYF.